A single sample gave rise to the 21 T cell receptor beta chains below, sequenced in a study of tumor-infiltrating lymphocytes in primary liver carcinoma (dated 2017 in TCRdb). Sequencing was performed on an Illumina HiSeq 2500. TCRbeta-specific cDNA was reverse-transcribed from 500 ng total RNA using a constant-region primer and ProtoScript II reverse transcriptase. The TCRbeta libraries were prepared through three rounds of nested multiplex PCR following a slightly modified ARM-PCR procedure. Multiplex TRBV1-TRBV30 forward primers and a Cbeta reverse primer were used in the first two PCR rounds, each of which was run for roughly 9 cycles. TCRdb took the public reads, trimmed them with fastp at Q25, ran MiXCR for clone calling and kept in-frame beta chains. CDR3 protein sequences are deduplicated, and each keeps its most common genes and DNA. The sample table lists 40,000 to 55,000 distinct CDR3 sequences, roughly 70% of them with a count of one. Clones ranked in the top ten supply 25% to 35% of the sample.

Total RNA and DNA were co-extracted without cell sorting from approximately 20-30 mg of bulk tissue using the AllPrep DNA/RNA mini kit. Material: liver tumor tissue from sampling region 5. The cell subset or site label of this sample denotes: tumor region T5, tumor centre. The receptors stem from a middle-aged man with primary liver carcinoma and hepatitis B virus infection.

On this clonotype: Germline is not matched at one junction end, which may reflect a read error. The J gene is TRBJ2-7, the V gene TRBV11-2; D is ambiguous. The CDR3 spans 14 residues. From germline, CDR1 is SGHAT and CDR2 FQNNGV. The CDR3 is CASSLTDTACEQHF. The CDR3 DNA reads as TGCGCCAGCAGCTTAACTGACACTGCCTGCGAGCAGCACTTC.

As regards this clonotype: Without the conserved terminal phenylalanine or tryptophan, this CDR3 likely stems from a read error. V usage is TRBV12-3 or TRBV12-4 and J usage is TRBJ1-6; 7 nucleotides agree with TRBD1. This CDR3 contains 15 residues. The CDR3, as DNA: TGTGTCAGCAGTTCCGCGACAGGGCGTAATTCACCCCTCCACCTT. Its protein is CVSSSATGRNSPLHL.

The chain is built from TRBV28 and TRBJ2-7; TRBD2 agrees at 8 bases. CDR1 and CDR2 from the germline V gene are MDHEN and SYDVKM. CDR3 length: 15 amino acids. J lost 7 bases, V lost 8 bases, and 16 bases had no gene match. CDR3 nucleotides: TGTGCCAGCTCTCGGGGGGGGGCGCGGTCGGGTGAGCAGTACTTC. This gives the protein CASSRGGARSGEQYF.

Here the CDR3 DNA reads TGTGCCAGCACCGCAGGATCCCACTATGGCTACACCTTC. It encodes CASTAGSHYGYTF. The chain joins TRBV12-3 or TRBV12-4 to TRBJ1-2; D remains unclear. Trimming shortened V by 7 bases and J by 3 bases, and 12 bases separated the two germline ends. This CDR3 is built from 13 residues.

This clonotype came up many times. The CDR3 sequence: CASSAGAFGIYEQYF. CDR3 in DNA: TGTGCCAGCAGTGCTGGGGCCTTTGGGATCTACGAGCAGTACTTC. The V gene is TRBV6-5, the J gene TRBJ2-7; tentative D call: TRBD1 (5 bases). V lost 5 bases and J lost 3, with 17 bases in between. Germline CDR1 MNHEY, CDR2 SVGAGI. This CDR3 is 15 amino acids long.

In its sample, this clonotype was seen many times. CDR3 sequence: CASSLQGAGELFF. DNA of the CDR3: TGCGCCAGCAGCTTACAGGGAGCCGGGGAGCTGTTTTTT. The gene calls are TRBV5-1 and TRBJ2-2; a possible D gene is TRBD1 (6 bases). Trimming removed 2 bases at V and 6 bases at J, with 8 bases between. Germline V gene data show CDR1 as SGHRS and CDR2 as YFSETQ. The CDR3 totals 13 residues.

This clonotype was seen repeatedly, ten times or more. This chain joins TRBV6-1 and TRBJ2-7, with D hard to call. The germline V gene has CDR1 MNHNS and CDR2 SASEGT. V was pared by 9 bases and J by 2 bases, with 8 bases between. The CDR3 is made up of 11 amino acids. The chain's CDR3 is CASRLTYEQYF. In DNA form, the CDR3 reads TGTGCCAGTAGACTGACCTACGAGCAGTACTTC.

This clonotype was observed at least ten times. This chain joins TRBV6-4 and TRBJ2-7; TRBD1 or TRBD2 may be the D gene (5 bases each). V was pared by 8 bases and J by 7 bases, with 9 bases between. The CDR3 runs 10 residues. Germline V lookup: CDR1 MRHNA, CDR2 SNTAGT. CDR3 sequence: CASPEGEQYF. In nucleotides, the CDR3 is TGTGCCAGCCCAGAGGGGGAGCAGTACTTC.

Details on this clonotype: One end of the junction fails to match germline, which may point to a read error. This chain joins TRBV6-6 and TRBJ2-5; TRBD2 matches at 7 bases. The CDR3 has 15 residues. The germline gives CDR1 MNHNY, CDR2 SVGAGI (reference sequence). The CDR3 protein is CTSSQGPGGGETQYF. The CDR3 DNA reads as TGTACCAGCAGTCAAGGACCAGGCGGGGGAGAGACCCAGTACTTC.

On this clonotype: In this CDR3 the conserved last residue, phenylalanine or tryptophan, is missing, so a read error is likely. The DNA is omitted, as the CDR3 cannot be located on it reliably, and the CDR3 follows TCRdb's listing. The chain couples TRBV6-5 to TRBJ2-1; the table names TRBD2, a call not compared with the DNA. From its first to its last residue, the CDR3 has 15 amino acids. Germline CDR1 and CDR2: MNHEY and SVGAGI. The CDR3 is CASSYGSGSYNEQSL.

On this clonotype itself: This is likely a read error, given that the CDR3 carries no conserved phenylalanine or tryptophan at its end. The V call is TRBV10-3, the J call TRBJ2-3, with 10 nucleotides matching TRBD2. This CDR3 contains 19 residues. Germline assignment: CDR1 ENHRY and CDR2 SYGVKD. Trimming cost V 3 bases and J 2 bases; bases outside gene matches: 14. This CDR3 reads CAISEGGAGGQRATDTQYS. The CDR3 DNA follows: TGTGCCATCAGTGAAGGAGGAGCGGGAGGGCAACGGGCCACAGATACGCAGTATTCT.

Turning to this clonotype: Sequence at one end of the junction differs from germline and may be a read error. This chain joins TRBV11-2 and TRBJ2-3; TRBD1 aligns across 9 bases. CDR3 length: 16 amino acids. Germline V CDR1 and CDR2: SGHAT, FQNNGV. CDR3 in DNA: TGTGCCAGCAGCCCGTTGACAGGGGGAGACACAGACACGCAGTATTTT. This encodes CASSPLTGGDTDTQYF. Using reference TRBV11-2 and TRBJ2-3 for the parts outside the CDR3, the full variable domain is EAGVAQSPRYKIIEKRQSVAFWCNPISGHATLYWYQQILGQGPKLLIQFQNNGVVDDSQLPKDRFSAERLKGVDSTLKIQPAKLEDSAVYLCASSPLTGGDTDTQYFGPGTRLTVL.

Turning to this clonotype: A junction boundary mismatches the germline segment, possibly from a read error. V and J are TRBV6-1 and TRBJ2-1, with 10 bases lining up with TRBD1. In germline, CDR1 is MNHNS, CDR2 SASEGT. CDR3 length: 15 amino acids. CDR3 amino acids: CASSAGTGAPNEQLF. The CDR3 region has the DNA TGCGCCAGCAGTGCTGGGACAGGGGCGCCCAATGAGCAGCTCTTC.

As regards this clonotype: Here the CDR3 omits its conserved ending phenylalanine or tryptophan, so a read error is the likely source. The V and J genes are TRBV11-1 and TRBJ2-3, with 7 positions matching TRBD2. Germline values: CDR1 SGHAT, CDR2 FQDESV (reference sequence). CDR3 length equals 16 residues. Trimming at V came to 7 bases and at J to 3 bases, leaving 13 bases not matched to a gene. CDR3 protein: CASNLGTNTQTDTQYS. The DNA for the CDR3 is TGTGCCAGCAACCTCGGGACTAACACACAAACAGATACGCAGTATTCT.

The chain has TRBV20-1 and TRBJ2-1, with D possibly being TRBD2 (6 bases). The V end lost 5 bases, the J end lost 10 bases, and 18 bases lay between the germline ends. Germline loops: CDR1 DFQATT, CDR2 SNEGSKA (reference sequence). CDR3 size: 13 residues. CDR3 sequence reads: CSAPPFPAGEQFF. The CDR3 DNA reads TGCAGTGCTCCTCCCTTTCCCGCGGGAGAGCAGTTCTTC.

With regard to this clonotype: An end of the junction does not agree with germline; a read error may underlie this. The genes are TRBV10-3 and TRBJ1-1; D unclear. CDR3 length: 14 residues. Germline V lookup: CDR1 ENHRY, CDR2 SYGVKD. The CDR3 loop reads CAINETTLNTGAFF. DNA for the CDR3: TGTGCCATCAATGAGACGACCCTGAACACTGGAGCTTTCTTT.

This clonotype was observed once. The germline gene is not matched at one end of the junction; a read error may be the cause. The chain joins TRBV12-3 or TRBV12-4 to TRBJ2-7; the D gene is possibly TRBD2 (5 bases). The CDR3 sequence is 13 residues long. CDR3 DNA: TGTGCCAGTACCCGACGGGAATGCTACGAGAAGTACTTC. Translated: CASTRRECYEKYF.

The chain employs TRBV29-1 and TRBJ1-1; TRBD1 matches at 7 bases. J gave up 11 bases and V 1 base, and 13 bases lay outside the gene matches. The germline V gene encodes CDR1 SQVTM and CDR2 ANQGSEA. The CDR3 covers 14 residues. In nucleotides, the CDR3 is TGCAGCGTTGAAGTCCCAGGGGGTATCACCGATGCTTTCTTT. It encodes CSVEVPGGITDAFF.

Of note for this clonotype: One end of the junction does not line up with germline, which may come from a read error. The chain is built from TRBV11-2 and TRBJ2-2, with TRBD1 as a possible D gene (6 bases). The CDR3 covers 19 residues. Germline CDR1 and CDR2: SGHAT and FQNNGV. DNA for the CDR3: TGTGCCAGCAGCTTAGATCGAGGGGGAGTGCGTCCAAACACCGGGGAGCTGCTTTTT. Residues: CASSLDRGGVRPNTGELLF. The complete variable domain, with remaining parts taken from reference TRBV11-2 and TRBJ2-2, reads EAGVAQSPRYKIIEKRQSVAFWCNPISGHATLYWYQQILGQGPKLLIQFQNNGVVDDSQLPKDRFSAERLKGVDSTLKIQPAKLEDSAVYLCASSLDRGGVRPNTGELLFGEGSRLTVL.

The sample holds many counts of this clonotype. The V gene is TRBV5-6, the J gene TRBJ2-7; possible D gene TRBD1, 5 bases. From germline, CDR1 is SGHDT and CDR2 YYEEEE. V lost 2 bases to trimming and J lost 0 bases, with 9 bases between them. The CDR3 covers 14 residues. The CDR3 protein is CASSFTTDSYEQYF. CDR3 in DNA: TGTGCCAGCAGCTTCACGACAGACTCCTACGAGCAGTACTTC.

About this clonotype itself: Relative to the germline gene, one junction end is altered; a read error may explain this. This rearrangement joins TRBV5-1 to TRBJ2-7; D is possibly TRBD2 (7 bases). Germline lookup yields CDR1 SGHRS and CDR2 YFSETQ. The CDR3 has 13 amino acids. The CDR3 sequence is CASKGGASYEQYF. The CDR3 coding sequence is TGCGCCAGCAAGGGGGGGGCCTCCTACGAGCAATACTTC.